A selection of T cell receptor beta chains follows, all from one sample in a study of T cell responses to AZD1222 COVID-19 vaccine. The assay was immunoSEQ multiplex PCR, and TCRdb's table has in-frame clones only and misses some. The table shows 40,000 to 60,000 clones, with approximately 86% occurring only once. Here the sequenced sample was peripheral blood, taken 28 days after the second AZD1222 dose. The receptor source for this set is an adult who received the AZD1222 COVID-19 vaccine. The CDR3 runs from the conserved cysteine through the conserved F or W. A D gene is named only where the DNA matches it firmly. Where a row states a size, it is once, few, many or the class of an expanded clone; other rows omit it.

clone_size j_call v_call d_call cdr3_aa cdr3_nt
- TRBJ2-7 TRBV15 - CATRVRRHSYEQYF TGTGCCACCCGGGTAAGGCGGCACTCCTACGAGCAGTACTTC
- TRBJ2-7 TRBV27 TRBD1 CASSLNGRGRFEQYF TGTGCCAGCAGTTTAAATGGCAGGGGGCGGTTCGAGCAGTACTTC
- TRBJ1-6 TRBV3-1/TRBV3-2 TRBD1 CASSLGTGEAPLHF TGTGCCAGCAGCCTCGGGACAGGGGAGGCACCCCTCCACTTT
once TRBJ2-6 TRBV2 - CASSDRAFSGANVLTF TGTGCCAGCAGTGACAGGGCCTTCTCTGGGGCCAACGTCCTGACTTTC
few TRBJ2-5 TRBV11-3 - CASSLATSSWETQYF TGTGCCAGCAGCTTAGCTACTAGCTCGTGGGAGACCCAGTACTTC
- TRBJ1-2 TRBV9 - CASGASQWDDCTF TGTGCCAGCGGGGCTTCCCAATGGGATGATTGCACCTTC
once TRBJ1-2 TRBV19 - CASSIRGYGYTF TGTGCCAGTAGTATAAGGGGCTATGGCTACACCTTC
once TRBJ2-7 TRBV18 - CASSPPTGQQYF TGTGCCAGCTCACCACCGACGGGTCAGCAGTACTTC
- TRBJ1-4 TRBV28 TRBD1 CASSSRDRGHTNEKLFF TGTGCCAGCAGTAGCCGGGACAGGGGGCATACTAATGAAAAACTGTTTTTT
- TRBJ1-2 TRBV19 TRBD1 CASSFGQDYGYTF TGTGCCAGTAGTTTCGGACAGGACTATGGCTACACCTTC
- TRBJ2-7 TRBV3-1/TRBV3-2 TRBD2 CASSQGIAGREQYF TGTGCCAGCAGCCAAGGGATAGCGGGGAGGGAGCAGTACTTC
once TRBJ2-7 TRBV5-5 - CASSFSGNTNEQYF TGTGCCAGCAGCTTTTCAGGGAACACGAACGAGCAGTACTTC
- TRBJ1-1 TRBV11-2 - CASSFGRNTEAFF TGTGCCAGCAGCTTTGGGCGGAACACTGAAGCTTTCTTT
- TRBJ2-1 TRBV7-6 - CASSPRNGVWTYNEQFF TGTGCCAGCAGCCCACGGAACGGGGTTTGGACCTACAATGAGCAGTTCTTC
few TRBJ2-1 TRBV6-5 TRBD2 CASILTSGTLREQFF TGTGCCAGCATACTGACTAGCGGGACCCTGAGGGAGCAGTTCTTC
- TRBJ1-6 TRBV2 - CASRTRAGLDSPLHF TGTGCCAGCAGGACCCGGGCAGGTTTGGATTCACCCCTCCACTTT
once TRBJ1-2 TRBV7-9 - CASTPEIGGYGYTF TGTGCCAGCACCCCAGAGATAGGCGGCTATGGCTACACCTTC
once TRBJ2-1 TRBV7-8 - CASSPLTNEQFF TGTGCCAGCAGCCCTTTGACGAATGAGCAGTTCTTC
- TRBJ2-2 TRBV30 TRBD2 CAWFAGGVGTGELFF TGTGCCTGGTTCGCGGGAGGGGTAGGGACCGGGGAGCTGTTTTTT
- TRBJ2-5 TRBV10-2 - CASSLNGQMETQYF TGCGCCAGCAGCCTCAATGGGCAGATGGAGACCCAGTACTTC
- TRBJ2-7 TRBV3-1/TRBV3-2 - CASSQDVRSEQYF TGTGCCAGCAGCCAAGATGTGAGGTCCGAGCAGTACTTC
- TRBJ2-7 TRBV7-2 TRBD1 CASSPRQGFSYEQYF TGTGCCAGCAGCCCCCGACAGGGTTTCTCCTACGAGCAGTACTTC
- TRBJ1-1 TRBV11-3 - CASSLGGVNTEAFF TGTGCCAGCAGCTTAGGGGGAGTGAACACTGAAGCTTTCTTT
few TRBJ2-2 TRBV5-1 TRBD2 CASSLQLAGNTGELFF TGCGCCAGCAGCTTGCAGCTAGCGGGAAACACCGGGGAGCTGTTTTTT
once TRBJ2-6 TRBV6-5 - CASSYQRSGANVLTF TGTGCCAGCAGTTACCAGAGATCTGGGGCCAACGTCCTGACTTTC
- TRBJ2-5 TRBV7-2 TRBD2 CASSFAGDETQYF TGTGCCAGCAGCTTTGCGGGAGATGAGACCCAGTACTTC
- TRBJ2-7 TRBV3-1/TRBV3-2 TRBD2 CASTPEGAGSYEQYF TGTGCCAGCACCCCCGAGGGAGCGGGGTCCTACGAGCAGTACTTC
- TRBJ2-7 TRBV18 TRBD2 CASSPSGSYEQYF TGTGCCAGCTCACCAAGCGGGAGCTACGAGCAGTACTTC
- TRBJ2-5 TRBV3-1/TRBV3-2 - CASSQDDSGSETQYF TGTGCCAGCAGCCAAGATGACTCAGGTTCGGAGACCCAGTACTTC
medium-sized TRBJ2-2 TRBV6-4 TRBD2 CASSELAGGLDGELFF TGTGCCAGCAGTGAACTAGCGGGAGGGCTCGACGGGGAGCTGTTTTTT
- TRBJ1-1 TRBV7-9 - CASSLGVVGTEAFF TGTGCCAGCAGCCTAGGGGTGGTGGGAACTGAAGCTTTCTTT
- TRBJ1-4 TRBV21-1 - CASSKQGRTNEKLFF TGTGCCAGCAGCAAACAGGGGAGGACTAATGAAAAACTGTTTTTT
- TRBJ2-7 TRBV5-1 TRBD1 CASSLGDSLIYF TGCGCCAGCAGCTTGGGGGACAGCCTTATCTACTTC
- TRBJ1-4 TRBV7-9 TRBD1 CASSSGQGREKLFF TGTGCCAGCAGCTCTGGACAGGGTAGGGAAAAACTGTTTTTT
once TRBJ2-7 TRBV5-8 - CASSLLPGPMIGEQYF TGTGCCAGCAGCTTACTTCCGGGACCGATGATTGGCGAGCAGTACTTC
- TRBJ2-7 TRBV19 TRBD1 CASNQGQGAYEQYF TGTGCCAGTAATCAGGGACAGGGCGCCTACGAGCAGTACTTC
- TRBJ1-1 TRBV10-3 TRBD1 CAIQGVNTEAFF TGTGCCATCCAGGGGGTGAACACTGAAGCTTTCTTT
- TRBJ2-2 TRBV12-5 TRBD2 CASGPLLAGGIGELFF TGTGCTAGTGGTCCGCTGCTAGCGGGAGGGATCGGGGAGCTGTTTTTT
- TRBJ2-7 TRBV28 - CASSFRREVYEQYF TGTGCCAGCAGTTTTCGGAGGGAAGTCTACGAGCAGTACTTC
- TRBJ2-3 TRBV9 - CASSPGVPDTQYF TGTGCCAGCAGCCCGGGAGTGCCAGATACGCAGTATTTT
- TRBJ2-7 TRBV4-2 - CASSQDVGAYEQYF TGTGCCAGCAGCCAAGATGTGGGAGCCTACGAGCAGTACTTC
- TRBJ2-7 TRBV5-4 TRBD1 CASSLPEDRSYEQYF TGTGCCAGCAGCTTGCCCGAGGACAGGTCCTACGAGCAGTACTTC
- TRBJ2-7 TRBV5-1 TRBD2 CASSRTLGASGGSYEQYF TGCGCCAGCAGCAGAACCCTAGGGGCTAGCGGGGGGAGCTACGAGCAGTACTTC
- TRBJ2-5 TRBV19 - CASSTGPRETQYF TGTGCCAGTAGTACTGGCCCGCGAGAGACCCAGTACTTC
- TRBJ2-7 TRBV4-3 TRBD1 CASSQEYRDREQYF TGCGCCAGCAGCCAAGAGTATCGGGACAGGGAGCAGTACTTC
once TRBJ1-4 TRBV18 TRBD1 CASSPDRDEKLFF TGTGCCAGCTCACCGGACAGGGACGAAAAACTGTTTTTT
- TRBJ2-7 TRBV14 - CASSHPTTDRDMGLSYEQYF TGTGCCAGCAGCCACCCAACGACCGACCGGGACATGGGCCTATCCTACGAGCAGTACTTC
- TRBJ1-5 TRBV7-2 - CASSLQGSNSNQPQHF TGTGCCAGCAGCTTACAGGGCAGCAATAGCAATCAGCCCCAGCATTTT
few TRBJ2-5 TRBV29-1 - CSVGAGSETQYF TGCAGCGTTGGGGCAGGGAGCGAGACCCAGTACTTC
- TRBJ1-5 TRBV4-3 TRBD1 CASSQNTGGNQPQHF TGCGCCAGCAGCCAAAATACAGGGGGCAATCAGCCCCAGCATTTT
- TRBJ2-7 TRBV9 - CASSLGYGSEQYF TGTGCCAGCAGCCTAGGGTACGGCTCCGAGCAGTACTTC
- TRBJ2-2 TRBV5-6 - CASSEPDRTGELFF TGTGCCAGCAGCGAACCGGACAGAACCGGGGAGCTGTTTTTT
few TRBJ2-7 TRBV7-8 - CASSSGIGYEQYF TGTGCCAGCAGCTCCGGGATCGGCTACGAGCAGTACTTC
- TRBJ2-3 TRBV3-1/TRBV3-2 - CASSQDGGTAFTDTQYF TGTGCCAGCAGCCAAGATGGCGGGACAGCTTTCACAGATACGCAGTATTTT
- TRBJ2-1 TRBV7-8 TRBD1 CASSLDRGRNEQFF TGTGCCAGCAGCTTAGACAGGGGGCGGAATGAGCAGTTCTTC
- TRBJ1-2 TRBV29-1 - CSVERQAYYGYTF TGCAGCGTTGAAAGACAGGCGTACTATGGCTACACCTTC
once TRBJ2-7 TRBV24-1 - CATSGGVPYEQYF TGTGCCACCAGCGGGGGAGTCCCCTACGAGCAGTACTTC
- TRBJ2-7 TRBV5-6 - CASSLPRLRDSSYEQYF TGTGCCAGCAGCTTGCCTAGGTTACGGGACTCATCCTACGAGCAGTACTTC
- TRBJ2-6 TRBV29-1 - CSVDGGTGANVLTF TGCAGCGTTGATGGGGGGACCGGGGCCAACGTCCTGACTTTC